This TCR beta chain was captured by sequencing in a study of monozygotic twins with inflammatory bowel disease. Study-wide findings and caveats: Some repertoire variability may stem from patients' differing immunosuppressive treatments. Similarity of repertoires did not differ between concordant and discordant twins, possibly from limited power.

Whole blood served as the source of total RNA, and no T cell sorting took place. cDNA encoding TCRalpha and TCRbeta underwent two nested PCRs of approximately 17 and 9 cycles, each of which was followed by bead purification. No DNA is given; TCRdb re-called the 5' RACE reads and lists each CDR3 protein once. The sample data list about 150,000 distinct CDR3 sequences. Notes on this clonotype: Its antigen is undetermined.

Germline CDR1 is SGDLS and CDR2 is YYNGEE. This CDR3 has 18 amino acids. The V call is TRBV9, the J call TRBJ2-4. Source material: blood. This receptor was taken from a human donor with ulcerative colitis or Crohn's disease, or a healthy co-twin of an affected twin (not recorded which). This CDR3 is CASSVGGIGDLAKNIQYF.